A single sample gave rise to the 32 T cell receptor beta chains below, sequenced in a study of quantifying T cell responses using KT2 cells. The overall study: RNA was reverse transcribed with TCR alpha and beta constant-region primers.

Each cDNA got a UMI-containing oligo ligated at its 3' end. First-round PCR used three to five cycles and beta primers RC1.1 and RC1.2 covering TRBC1 and TRBC2. TCRdb processed the UMI-ligation and nested PCR reads anew with MiXCR; each CDR3 protein has one entry. The table shows 40,000 to 60,000 distinct CDR3 sequences, with around 10% occurring only once. Sample: PBMCs spiked with cells of the T cell clone KT2. These receptors were obtained from a human donor.

This clonotype was counted at least ten times. The CDR3 loop reads CASSSGGYTGELFF. The CDR3, as DNA: TGTGCCAGCAGTTCAGGGGGCTACACCGGGGAGCTGTTTTTT. The rearrangement joins TRBV6-5 to TRBJ2-2, with TRBD1 identical over 8 bases. In germline, CDR1 is MNHEY, CDR2 SVGAGI. The CDR3 covers 14 residues. V gave up 4 bases and J gave up 3 bases; unmatched junction bases: 1.

A few counts support this clonotype. V gene TRBV20-1 combines with J gene TRBJ2-7, with 7 bases identical to TRBD1. V gave up 5 bases and J gave up 0 bases; unmatched junction bases: 7. Germline values: CDR1 DFQATT, CDR2 SNEGSKA (reference sequence). The length of the CDR3 is 14 residues. CDR3 DNA: TGCAGTGCTGCGACAGGGAGCAGCTCCTACGAGCAGTACTTC. Translation gives CSAATGSSSYEQYF.

The chain uses TRBV27 and TRBJ1-4, with no clear D. The CDR3 extends over 18 amino acids. Germline V gene data show CDR1 as MNHEY and CDR2 as SMNVEV (reference sequence). The ends were cut back, 6 bases at V and 0 bases at J, with 20 bases in the middle. The CDR3 sequence is CASSPIYLVHTTNEKLFF. The DNA of the CDR3 is TGTGCCAGCAGCCCGATTTACTTAGTACACACAACTAATGAAAAACTGTTTTTT.

This clonotype has only a few counts. The chain couples TRBV20-1 to TRBJ1-5, with D uncertain. Trimming pared 6 bases from V and 5 bases from J, leaving 14 bases between. The CDR3 sequence is 13 residues long. Germline lookup yields CDR1 DFQATT and CDR2 SNEGSKA (reference sequence). The CDR3 DNA follows: TGCAGTGCAGGTGGCAAGGCAGATCAGCCCCAGCATTTT. This sequence encodes CSAGGKADQPQHF.

CDR3 in amino acids: CATSRERPETQYF. The CDR3 coding sequence is TGTGCCACCAGCAGGGAACGACCGGAGACCCAGTACTTC. The chain combines TRBV15 with TRBJ2-5; no clear D gene. The CDR3 extends over 13 amino acids. Trimming took off 3 bases at V and 5 bases at J, with 10 bases between the two ends. CDR1 LNHNV and CDR2 YYDKDF come from the germline V gene (reference sequence).

Only a few counts were recorded for this clonotype. The chain links TRBV10-3 to TRBJ1-2; unclear D gene. CDR1 is ENHRY, CDR2 SYGVKD, per germline. Trimming shortened V by 2 bases and J by 5 bases, and 12 bases separated the two germline ends. This CDR3 is built from 14 residues. This CDR3 reads CAISEAGRGYGYTF. The CDR3 DNA is TGTGCCATCAGTGAGGCGGGCAGAGGATATGGCTACACCTTC.

The chain has TRBV10-1 and TRBJ2-7, with 8 bases that match TRBD2. CDR3 size: 15 residues. J was trimmed by 6 bases and V by 3 bases; bases with no gene match: 10. Germline CDR1 is WNHNN and CDR2 is SYGVQD (reference sequence). The CDR3 here is CASSEGLAGRGEQYF. The CDR3 DNA follows: TGCGCCAGCAGTGAAGGATTAGCGGGACGTGGCGAGCAGTACTTC.

The rearrangement links TRBV15 to TRBJ1-6; tentatively, D is TRBD1 (5 bases). Germline values: CDR1 LNHNV, CDR2 YYDKDF (reference sequence). The length of the CDR3 is 13 residues. Trimming pared 5 bases from V and 8 bases from J, leaving 10 bases between. The CDR3 is CATSPAGDSPLHF. CDR3 nucleotides: TGTGCCACCAGCCCGGCGGGGGATTCACCCCTCCACTTT.

A remark on this clonotype: It may be a read error: a sequence one base away is much more abundant. The chain carries TRBV11-2 and TRBJ1-1; D is perhaps TRBD1 (6 bases). CDR1 and CDR2 from the germline V gene are SGHAT and FQNNGV. Trimming shortened V by 4 bases and J by 0 bases, and 27 bases separated the two germline ends. This CDR3 region has 20 residues. CDR3 protein: CASSSYPGAGIEGMNTEAFF. The CDR3 DNA reads as TGTGCCAGCAGCTCGTATCCGGGGGCGGGGATAGAGGGGATGAACACTGAAGCTTTCTTT.

In this sample, this clonotype turned up a few times. This chain joins TRBV9 and TRBJ2-7, with 9 bases that match TRBD2. The CDR3 spans 14 residues. V dropped 4 bases and J dropped 6; count of bases not matched to a gene: 8. Germline V CDR1 and CDR2: SGDLS, YYNGEE. The CDR3 nucleotides are TGTGCCAGCAGCCCGAGCGGGGGGCCAGGCGAGCAGTACTTC. Protein product: CASSPSGGPGEQYF.

This clonotype was picked up many times. The chain is built from TRBV2 and TRBJ2-3; D may be TRBD1 or TRBD2 (5 bases each). Germline CDR1 reads SNHLY; CDR2 reads FYNNEI. CDR3 length: 15 amino acids. V was shortened by 2 bases and J by 2 bases, with 11 bases between the two germline ends. This CDR3 is CASSERGPLTDTQYF. CDR3 bases: TGTGCCAGCAGTGAACGGGGCCCGCTCACAGATACGCAGTATTTT.

Only a few counts were recorded for this clonotype. The J gene is TRBJ2-4, the V gene TRBV20-1; D is unclear. Trimming pared 6 bases from V and 0 bases from J, leaving 12 bases between. In germline, CDR1 is DFQATT, CDR2 SNEGSKA (reference sequence). The CDR3 has 14 residues. The CDR3 here is CSAPSVLAKNIQYF. The CDR3 DNA reads as TGCAGTGCGCCATCTGTTCTAGCCAAAAACATTCAGTACTTC.

This clonotype turned up a few times. In DNA, the CDR3 is TGCAGTGCTAGAGGGCCGGGGAGAGCTTTCTTT. This gives the protein CSARGPGRAFF. This sequence joins TRBV20-1 and TRBJ1-1, with D unresolved. The CDR3 totals 11 residues. In germline, CDR1 is DFQATT, CDR2 SNEGSKA (reference sequence). Trimming shortened V by 1 base and J by 10 bases, and 10 bases separated the two germline ends.

In its sample, this clonotype was seen a few times. The chain combines TRBV5-1 with TRBJ1-3; D unresolved. The V end was cut by 3 bases, the J end by 2 bases, with 15 bases between. The CDR3 is 16 amino acids. The germline gives CDR1 SGHRS, CDR2 YFSETQ. CDR3 region: CASSSTASGTGNTIYF. CDR3 coding DNA: TGCGCCAGCAGCTCAACAGCTTCCGGGACTGGAAACACCATATATTTT.

The sample holds a few counts of this clonotype. This CDR3 reads CSALGQLNYGYTF. DNA of the CDR3: TGCAGTGCGTTGGGACAGCTCAACTATGGCTACACCTTC. The rearrangement uses TRBV20-1 and TRBJ1-2; 7 bases fit TRBD1. Trimming cost V 6 bases and J 2 bases; bases outside gene matches: 6. CDR3 length equals 13 residues. Germline V CDR1 and CDR2: DFQATT, SNEGSKA (reference sequence).

V is TRBV20-1 and J is TRBJ2-5; TRBD2 agrees at 8 bases. Germline CDR1 is DFQATT and CDR2 is SNEGSKA (reference sequence). The CDR3 totals 14 residues. Trimming took 6 bases from V and 1 from J; bases not matched to a gene: 7. The CDR3 DNA follows: TGCAGTGCGCGACCGAGCGGGGGCCAAGAGACCCAGTACTTC. Translating gives CSARPSGGQETQYF.

This clonotype was detected many times. A junction end diverges from the germline sequence, so it may reflect a read error. The chain uses TRBV20-1 and TRBJ1-2; 7 bases agree with TRBD1. The CDR3 totals 18 residues. CDR1 DFQATT and CDR2 SNEGSKA come from the germline V gene (reference sequence). This CDR3 is CSARDLRGGTDYNDGYTF. DNA of the CDR3: TGCAGTGCTAGAGATCTAAGGGGGGGGACAGATTATAACGATGGCTACACCTTC.

This clonotype was observed a few times. CDR3 bases: TGCAGTGCTAGGGGCGAAGTACAGGGACCGACTGGAAACACCATATATTTT. Its protein is CSARGEVQGPTGNTIYF. The rearrangement links TRBV20-1 to TRBJ1-3; D possibly corresponds to TRBD1 (6 bases). Germline V gene lookup returns CDR1 DFQATT and CDR2 SNEGSKA (reference sequence). Trimming stripped 3 bases from V and 2 bases from J, with 20 bases between. The CDR3 has 17 amino acids.

This clonotype was detected only a few times. The chain links TRBV6-2 or TRBV6-3 to TRBJ1-2; TRBD1 might be the D (6 bases). CDR1 is MNHEY, CDR2 SVGEGT, per germline. The CDR3 spans 16 residues. V lost 2 bases, J lost 6 bases, and 19 bases lay in between. CDR3 amino acids: CASSYPKEGGADGYTF. The CDR3 DNA follows: TGTGCCAGCAGTTACCCCAAGGAGGGGGGCGCGGATGGCTACACCTTC.

This clonotype showed up just a few times. This rearrangement joins TRBV10-3 to TRBJ1-4; TRBD1 is a possible D gene (5 bases). The CDR3 consists of 13 residues. Germline V lookup: CDR1 ENHRY, CDR2 SYGVKD. V dropped 6 bases and J dropped 5 bases, with 10 bases sitting between them. DNA for the CDR3: TGTGCCATCAGGCCGGGGCCGAATGAAAAACTGTTTTTT. Its translation: CAIRPGPNEKLFF.

The J gene is TRBJ2-1, the V gene TRBV6-2 or TRBV6-3; 7 bases map to TRBD2. With V trimmed by 5 bases and J by 0 bases, 19 bases remained unmatched. This CDR3 contains 20 residues. Germline CDR1 MNHEY, CDR2 SVGEGT. The CDR3: CASSQRGGRMAGSSYNEQFF. The CDR3 nucleotides read TGTGCCAGCAGTCAAAGGGGAGGGCGAATGGCTGGGAGCTCCTACAATGAGCAGTTCTTC.

This clonotype was counted only a few times. The chain carries TRBV5-1 and TRBJ1-1; D is unclear. The CDR3 is 13 amino acids. Trimming cost V 9 bases and J 0 bases, with 12 bases left between them. CDR1 and CDR2 from the germline V gene are SGHRS and YFSETQ. The CDR3 region is CATKGDMNTEAFF. DNA for the CDR3: TGCGCCACCAAAGGAGACATGAACACTGAAGCTTTCTTT.

This clonotype was detected a few times. CDR3 loop: CASSPTKNQPQHF. In DNA form, the CDR3 reads TGTGCCAGCTCACCAACGAAAAATCAGCCCCAGCATTTT. This chain connects TRBV18 to TRBJ1-5, with D uncertain. V was pared by 2 bases and J by 4 bases, with 6 bases between. Germline CDR1 is KGHSH and CDR2 is LQKENI. CDR3 length equals 13 residues.

This clonotype was seen at least ten times. The J gene is TRBJ2-3, the V gene TRBV6-4; D is ambiguous. The CDR3 runs 14 residues. CDR1 and CDR2 (germline): MRHNA, SNTAGT. Trimming shortened V by 2 bases and J by 3 bases, and 9 bases separated the two germline ends. CDR3: CASSDGPETDTQYF. CDR3 sequence (DNA): TGTGCCAGCAGTGACGGGCCAGAGACAGATACGCAGTATTTT.

This clonotype has just a few counts. V is TRBV7-2 and J is TRBJ2-3, with D possibly called TRBD1 or TRBD2 (5 bases each). Germline V gene sequence: CDR1 SGHTA, CDR2 FQGNSA. CDR3 size: 15 residues. The V end was cut by 4 bases, the J end by 8 bases, with 19 bases between. The CDR3 DNA reads as TGTGCCAGCAGCTCCCCTCTCGGGGCGAGGGGTACGCAGTATTTT. As protein: CASSSPLGARGTQYF.

This clonotype has a handful of counts. This chain links TRBV12-3 or TRBV12-4 with TRBJ1-6; tentative D call: TRBD1 (5 bases). The CDR3 runs to 14 residues. Trimming took off 0 bases at V and 9 bases at J, with 9 bases between the two ends. CDR3 nucleotide sequence: TGTGCCAGCAGTTTAGCGGGGGGACGTTCACCCCTCCACTTT. It encodes CASSLAGGRSPLHF.

This clonotype was seen a few times. The gene calls are TRBV4-2 and TRBJ1-4, with TRBD1 matching 9 bases. V shed 1 base and J 2 bases; nucleotides not matched to a gene: 5. CDR1 and CDR2 (germline): LGHNA, YNFKEQ. The CDR3 runs 17 residues. CDR3 residues: CASSQVSGTGTNEKLFF. As DNA, the CDR3 is TGTGCCAGCAGCCAAGTATCCGGGACAGGGACTAATGAAAAACTGTTTTTT.

Ten or more counts support this clonotype. This chain connects TRBV5-1 to TRBJ2-3; perhaps TRBD2 as D (6 bases). Germline V gives CDR1 SGHRS, CDR2 YFSETQ. The CDR3 length is 17 residues. V dropped 0 bases and J dropped 0 bases, with 14 bases sitting between them. CDR3 sequence: CASSLALGGESTDTQYF. In DNA, the CDR3 is TGCGCCAGCAGCTTGGCTCTGGGCGGGGAGAGCACAGATACGCAGTATTTT. Variable domain in full (rest from reference TRBV5-1 and TRBJ2-3): KAGVTQTPRYLIKTRGQQVTLSCSPISGHRSVSWYQQTPGQGLQFLFEYFSETQRNKGNFPGRFSGRQFSNSRSEMNVSTLELGDSALYLCASSLALGGESTDTQYFGPGTRLTVL.

This clonotype was seen more than once but under ten times. The rearrangement uses TRBV4-3 and TRBJ2-7; TRBD1 might be the D (6 bases). This CDR3 spans 18 amino acids. V lost 4 bases and J lost 3, with 25 bases in between. Germline assignment: CDR1 LGHNA and CDR2 YSLEER. Here the CDR3 reads CASSLIRGPQGRLYEQYF. CDR3 DNA sequence: TGCGCCAGCAGCCTAATCAGGGGACCACAGGGAAGACTCTACGAGCAGTACTTC.

In DNA, the CDR3 is TGTGCCAGCAGCCTTAGGGGACCGGGGTCTTATGGCTACACCTTC. It encodes CASSLRGPGSYGYTF. V gene TRBV6-6 combines with J gene TRBJ1-2; the D gene is possibly TRBD1 (5 bases). Trimming pared 6 bases from V and 5 bases from J, leaving 19 bases between. The CDR3 contains 15 residues. Germline-derived CDR1 and CDR2 are MNHNY and SVGAGI (reference sequence).

This clonotype was counted between two and nine times. The chain recombines TRBV5-1 with TRBJ2-4; D may correspond to TRBD1 or TRBD2 (5 bases each). CDR3 length: 13 amino acids. Germline CDR1 is SGHRS and CDR2 is YFSETQ. Trimming removed 0 bases at V and 8 bases at J, with 9 bases between. CDR3 in DNA: TGCGCCAGCAGCTTGGCTGGGGGAGACATTCAGTACTTC. Translated: CASSLAGGDIQYF.

In this sample, this clonotype turned up a few times. The chain joins TRBV20-1 to TRBJ2-5; D is possibly TRBD2 (6 bases). The CDR3 runs 15 residues. Per germline, CDR1 DFQATT and CDR2 SNEGSKA (reference sequence). With 4 bases removed from V and 5 bases from J, the gap between germline ends came to 20 bases. The CDR3 nucleotides read TGCAGTGCTAACCGCCCCTACGGGAGAGGGGAGACCCAGTACTTC. Encoded protein: CSANRPYGRGETQYF.